Following are 21 T cell receptor beta chains from one sample sequenced in a study of cytomegalovirus exposure and HLA in healthy donors. Profiled with immunoSEQ multiplex PCR; TCRdb holds only in-frame clones, not every one. The sample holds 50,000 to 65,000 clones, 85% to 95% seen once. The specimen sequenced was PBMCs. The receptors originated from a woman under 30 in good health and CMV-seropositive.

DNA for the CDR3: TGTGCCAGCAGCGAACGGACTAGCGGTGGTACAGATACGCAGTATTTT. Translating it yields CASSERTSGGTDTQYF. The chain couples TRBV5-4 to TRBJ2-3; TRBD2 agrees at 10 bases. With V trimmed by 4 bases and J by 3 bases, 8 bases remained unmatched. The CDR3 sequence is 16 residues long. Per germline, CDR1 SGHNT and CDR2 YYREEE (reference sequence).

V usage is TRBV27 and J usage is TRBJ2-3; D gene uncertain. The CDR3 has 14 amino acids. V lost 2 bases and J 0 bases, leaving 6 bases between the germline ends. The V gene's germline CDR1 is MNHEY and CDR2 SMNVEV (reference sequence). The CDR3 DNA reads as TGTGCCAGCAGTTTAATGAGGAGCACAGATACGCAGTATTTT. It translates to CASSLMRSTDTQYF.

The chain couples TRBV6-5 to TRBJ1-2; 7 positions match TRBD1. CDR3 size: 12 residues. V was pared by 6 bases and J by 8 bases, with 6 bases of the junction left unmatched. Germline V gene data show CDR1 as MNHEY and CDR2 as SVGAGI. The CDR3 here is CASSFRGLGYTF. The CDR3 DNA reads TGTGCCAGCAGCTTTAGGGGGCTCGGCTACACCTTC.

For this clone: Compared with germline, one end of the junction differs, possibly owing to a read error. V gene TRBV7-7 combines with J gene TRBJ2-6; perhaps TRBD2 as D (6 bases). The CDR3 sequence is 17 residues long. CDR1 SSHAT and CDR2 FNYEAQ come from the germline V gene (reference sequence). CDR3 protein: CASSLSGSHSGANVLTF. CDR3 DNA: TGTGCTAGCAGCTTAAGCGGGTCCCACTCTGGGGCCAACGTCCTGACTTTC.

For the CDR3, the DNA is TGCGCCAGCAGAATCCTGAGCACCGACTACGAGCAGTACTTC. Amino acid sequence: CASRILSTDYEQYF. The V and J genes are TRBV5-1 and TRBJ2-7; D call uncertain. CDR3 length: 14 residues. V was trimmed by 5 bases and J by 3 bases, leaving 15 bases between them. Germline lookup yields CDR1 SGHRS and CDR2 YFSETQ.

The sample holds one count of this clone. This chain connects TRBV7-2 to TRBJ2-7, with 9 bases matching TRBD2. V was clipped by 2 bases and J by 2 bases; unmatched bases: 4. Germline V gene sequence: CDR1 SGHTA, CDR2 FQGNSA. The CDR3 length is 15 residues. The CDR3 protein is CASSLLRGGAYEQYF. For the CDR3, the DNA is TGTGCCAGCAGCTTATTGCGCGGGGGGGCCTACGAGCAGTACTTC.

The rearrangement joins TRBV28 to TRBJ1-4, with a weak D call TRBD1 (6 bases). The CDR3 runs 16 residues. From germline, CDR1 is MDHEN and CDR2 SYDVKM. The ends were cut back, 5 bases at V and 2 bases at J, with 15 bases in the middle. CDR3 region: CASSETGGATNEKLFF. The DNA for the CDR3 is TGTGCCAGCAGTGAAACTGGGGGCGCGACTAATGAAAAACTGTTTTTT.

V gene TRBV5-6 combines with J gene TRBJ1-1, with 9 bases lining up with TRBD1. CDR1 is SGHDT, CDR2 YYEEEE, per germline. This CDR3 is built from 16 residues. J lost 5 bases, V lost 2 bases, and 10 bases had no gene match. The CDR3 sequence: CASSFYSGTGKTEAFF. The DNA of the CDR3 is TGTGCCAGCAGCTTCTACTCCGGGACAGGGAAGACTGAAGCTTTCTTT.

The chain employs TRBV4-2 and TRBJ2-1; 10 bases are shared with TRBD2. This CDR3 has 15 amino acids. The trim removed 2 bases at V and 7 bases at J, leaving 5 bases unmatched. Germline V CDR1 and CDR2: LGHNA, YNFKEQ. The CDR3 sequence is CASSQSGGAGNEQFF. CDR3 sequence (DNA): TGTGCCAGCAGCCAAAGCGGGGGGGCGGGGAATGAGCAGTTCTTC.

V is TRBV28 and J is TRBJ1-3, with 7 positions matching TRBD1. The CDR3 is made up of 14 amino acids. V was clipped by 6 bases and J by 7 bases; unmatched bases: 9. Looked up from germline, CDR1 is MDHEN and CDR2 is SYDVKM. The CDR3 reads CASSDRVRWNTIYF. Written as DNA, the CDR3 is TGTGCCAGCAGCGACAGGGTGAGGTGGAACACCATATATTTT.

The gene calls are TRBV27 and TRBJ2-1; 13 nucleotides match TRBD2. CDR1 is MNHEY, CDR2 SMNVEV, per germline (reference sequence). The CDR3 totals 18 residues. V lost 5 bases and J lost 2; bases outside the gene matches: 9. The CDR3 region has the DNA TGTGCCAGCAGTGTCCCGGGACTAGCGGGAACCACCTACAATGAGCAGTTCTTC. Residues: CASSVPGLAGTTYNEQFF.

This chain joins TRBV18 and TRBJ1-2, with TRBD1 as a possible D gene (5 bases). Trimming removed 2 bases from V and 2 bases from J, with 6 bases in between. The CDR3 covers 13 residues. CDR1 and CDR2 (germline): KGHSH, LQKENI. The DNA for the CDR3 is TGTGCCAGCTCACCATCAGGGAACTATGGCTACACCTTC. Translation gives CASSPSGNYGYTF.

V usage is TRBV28 and J usage is TRBJ1-2; TRBD1 is a possible D gene (6 bases). The CDR3 loop spans 14 amino acids. Germline assignment: CDR1 MDHEN and CDR2 SYDVKM. Deletions cut 4 bases from V and 3 bases from J, with 12 bases between. CDR3 residues: CASSSPQGHYGYTF. The DNA of the CDR3 is TGTGCCAGCAGTTCTCCCCAGGGGCACTATGGCTACACCTTC.

The chain has TRBV7-9 and TRBJ1-6; possibly TRBD1 for D (6 bases). This CDR3 has 17 amino acids. V was cut by 1 base and J by 10 bases, with 20 bases left in between. CDR1 and CDR2 (germline): SEHNR, FQNEAQ (reference sequence). This chain's CDR3 is CASSLVGGGSVISPLHF. CDR3 coding DNA: TGTGCCAGCAGCTTAGTAGGTGGGGGCAGCGTGATATCACCCCTCCACTTT. The whole variable domain, remainder taken from reference TRBV7-9 and TRBJ1-6, is DTGVSQNPRHKITKRGQNVTFRCDPISEHNRLYWYRQTLGQGPEFLTYFQNEAQLEKSRLLSDRFSAERPKGSFSTLEIQRTEQGDSAMYLCASSLVGGGSVISPLHFGNGTRLTVT.

The V and J genes are TRBV6-1 and TRBJ1-2; D may be TRBD1 (6 bases). The CDR3 is 13 amino acids. Trimming stripped 8 bases from V and 2 bases from J, with 12 bases between. Germline CDR1 is MNHNS and CDR2 is SASEGT. DNA for the CDR3: TGTGCCAGCTGTTCAGGGGCCAACTATGGCTACACCTTC. Its translation is CASCSGANYGYTF.

The chain couples TRBV7-9 to TRBJ2-7; 8 nucleotides line up with TRBD2. Unmatched junction bases numbered 0, after V lost 2 bases and J lost 3 bases. This CDR3 is 13 amino acids long. Germline V gene sequence: CDR1 SEHNR, CDR2 FQNEAQ (reference sequence). The CDR3 is CASSLLAGYEQYF. Here the CDR3 DNA reads TGTGCCAGCAGCTTACTAGCGGGCTACGAGCAGTACTTC.

The V gene is TRBV15, the J gene TRBJ2-2; 8 nucleotides align to TRBD1. CDR3 size: 15 residues. Trimming cost V 1 base and J 6 bases; bases outside gene matches: 4. The germline CDR1 and CDR2 sequences are LNHNV and YYDKDF (reference sequence). The CDR3 is CATSRVDRESGELFF. The CDR3 nucleotides are TGTGCCACCAGCAGAGTGGACAGGGAATCCGGGGAGCTGTTTTTT.

The chain recombines TRBV29-1 with TRBJ2-5, with D unresolved. CDR3 size: 12 residues. V was pared by 2 bases and J by 1 base, with 5 bases between. CDR1 SQVTM and CDR2 ANQGSEA come from the germline V gene. CDR3 nucleotides: TGCAGCGTTGAATACATCCAAGAGACCCAGTACTTC. Residues: CSVEYIQETQYF.

The rearrangement joins TRBV6-5 to TRBJ2-7; possible D gene TRBD2, 6 bases. V was cut by 6 bases and J by 5 bases, with 20 bases left in between. Per germline, CDR1 MNHEY and CDR2 SVGAGI. The CDR3 totals 15 residues. The DNA of the CDR3 is TGTGCCAGCAGGGGGAGGAGGGCGGGACTCCACGAGCAGTACTTC. Protein: CASRGRRAGLHEQYF.

The rearrangement joins TRBV30 to TRBJ2-7; D not resolved. Germline CDR1 and CDR2: GTSNPN and SVGIG (reference sequence). CDR3 length: 12 amino acids. Deletions cut 3 bases from V and 2 bases from J, with 8 bases between. Written as DNA, the CDR3 is TGTGCCTGGAGCGCGAGAACCTACGAGCAGTACTTC. It specifies CAWSARTYEQYF.

This clone appeared once. This chain joins TRBV28 and TRBJ2-5; D is undetermined. Germline CDR1 and CDR2: MDHEN and SYDVKM. The CDR3 loop spans 16 amino acids. Trimming cost V 3 bases and J 0 bases, with 14 bases left between them. CDR3: CASSLSRNAYQETQYF. DNA of the CDR3: TGTGCCAGCAGTTTGTCTAGAAACGCGTACCAAGAGACCCAGTACTTC.